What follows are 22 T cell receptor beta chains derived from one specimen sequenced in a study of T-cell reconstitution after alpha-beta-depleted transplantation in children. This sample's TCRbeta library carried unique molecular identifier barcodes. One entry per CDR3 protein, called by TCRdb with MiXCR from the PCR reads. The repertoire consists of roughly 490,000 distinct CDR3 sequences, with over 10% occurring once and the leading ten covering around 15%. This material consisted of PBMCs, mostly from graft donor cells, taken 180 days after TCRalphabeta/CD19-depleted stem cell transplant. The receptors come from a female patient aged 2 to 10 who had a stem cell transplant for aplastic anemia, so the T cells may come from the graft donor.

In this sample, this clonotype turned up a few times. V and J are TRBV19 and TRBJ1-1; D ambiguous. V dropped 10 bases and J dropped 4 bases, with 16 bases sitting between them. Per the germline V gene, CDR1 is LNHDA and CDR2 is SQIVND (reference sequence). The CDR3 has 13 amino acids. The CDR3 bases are TGTGCCACGAGAACGCCTCCGCTCACTGAAGCTTTCTTT. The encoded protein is CATRTPPLTEAFF.

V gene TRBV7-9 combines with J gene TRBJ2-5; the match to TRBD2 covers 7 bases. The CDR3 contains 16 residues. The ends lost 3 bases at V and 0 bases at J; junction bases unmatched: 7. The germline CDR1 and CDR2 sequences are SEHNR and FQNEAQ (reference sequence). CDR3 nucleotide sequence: TGTGCCAGCAGCTTGCCGATCGGGACTAACCAAGAGACCCAGTACTTC. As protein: CASSLPIGTNQETQYF.

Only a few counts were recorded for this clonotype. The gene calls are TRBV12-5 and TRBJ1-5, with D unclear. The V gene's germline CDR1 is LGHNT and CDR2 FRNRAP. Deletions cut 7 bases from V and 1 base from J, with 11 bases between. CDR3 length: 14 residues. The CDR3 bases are TGTGCTAGTGACCCCGGGGAAAGCAATCAGCCCCAGCATTTT. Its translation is CASDPGESNQPQHF.

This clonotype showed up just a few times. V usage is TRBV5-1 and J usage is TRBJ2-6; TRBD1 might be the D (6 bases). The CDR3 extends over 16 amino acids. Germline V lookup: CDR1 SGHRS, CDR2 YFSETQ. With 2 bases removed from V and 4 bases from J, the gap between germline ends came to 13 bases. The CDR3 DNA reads TGCGCCAGCAGCTTCCCAAGGGGGTACGGGGCCAACGTCCTGACTTTC. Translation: CASSFPRGYGANVLTF.

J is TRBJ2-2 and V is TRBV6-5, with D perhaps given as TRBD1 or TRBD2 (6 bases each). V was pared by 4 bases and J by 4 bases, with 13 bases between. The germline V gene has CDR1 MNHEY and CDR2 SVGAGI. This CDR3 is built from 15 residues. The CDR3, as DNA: TGTGCCAGCAGTTTTTCGGGGGCGCTCACCGGGGAGCTGTTTTTT. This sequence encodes CASSFSGALTGELFF.

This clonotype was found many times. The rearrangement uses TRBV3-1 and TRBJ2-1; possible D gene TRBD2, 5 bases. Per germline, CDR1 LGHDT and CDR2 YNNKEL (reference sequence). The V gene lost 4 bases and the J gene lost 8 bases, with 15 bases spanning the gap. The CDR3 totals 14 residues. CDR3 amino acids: CASSPRPGSDEQFF. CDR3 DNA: TGTGCCAGCAGCCCTCGGCCGGGGTCGGATGAGCAGTTCTTC.

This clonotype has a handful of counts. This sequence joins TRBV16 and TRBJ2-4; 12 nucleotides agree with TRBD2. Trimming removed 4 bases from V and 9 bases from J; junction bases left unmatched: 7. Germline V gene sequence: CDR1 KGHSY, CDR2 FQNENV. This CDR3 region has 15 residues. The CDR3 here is CASSLGLAGIGIQYF. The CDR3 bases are TGTGCCAGCAGCCTTGGACTAGCGGGAATAGGCATTCAGTACTTC.

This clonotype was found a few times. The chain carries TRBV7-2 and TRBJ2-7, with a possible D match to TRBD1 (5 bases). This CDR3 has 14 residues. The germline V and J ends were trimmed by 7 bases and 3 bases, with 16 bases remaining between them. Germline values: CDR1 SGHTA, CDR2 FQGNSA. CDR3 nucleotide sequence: TGTGCCAGCACCTCTGGGGCCCCAGGCTACGAGCAGTACTTC. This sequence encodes CASTSGAPGYEQYF.

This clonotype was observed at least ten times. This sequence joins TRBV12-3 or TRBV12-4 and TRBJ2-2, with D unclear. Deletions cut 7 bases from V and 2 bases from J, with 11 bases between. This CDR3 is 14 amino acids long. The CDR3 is CASTPGLNTGELFF. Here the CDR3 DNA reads TGTGCCAGCACCCCGGGCCTTAACACCGGGGAGCTGTTTTTT.

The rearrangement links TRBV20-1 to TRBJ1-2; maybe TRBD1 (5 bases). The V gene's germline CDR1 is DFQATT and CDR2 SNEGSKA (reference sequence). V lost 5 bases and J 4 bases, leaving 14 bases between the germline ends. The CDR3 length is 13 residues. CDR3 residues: CSAEKGEIYGYTF. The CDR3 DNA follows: TGCAGTGCTGAGAAAGGGGAAATCTATGGCTACACCTTC.

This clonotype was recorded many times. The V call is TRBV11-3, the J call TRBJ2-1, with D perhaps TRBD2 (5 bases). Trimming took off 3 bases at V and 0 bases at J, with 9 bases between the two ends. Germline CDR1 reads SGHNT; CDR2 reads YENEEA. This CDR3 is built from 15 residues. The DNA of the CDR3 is TGTGCCAGCAGCTTTGCGGGTTCCTCCTACAATGAGCAGTTCTTC. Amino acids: CASSFAGSSYNEQFF.

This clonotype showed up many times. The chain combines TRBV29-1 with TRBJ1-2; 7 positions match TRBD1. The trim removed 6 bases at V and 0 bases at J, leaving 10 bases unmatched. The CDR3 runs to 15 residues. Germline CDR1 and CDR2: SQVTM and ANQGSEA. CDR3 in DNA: TGCAGCGTCGAGACAGGGAGTGTGTCTAACTATGGCTACACCTTC. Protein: CSVETGSVSNYGYTF.

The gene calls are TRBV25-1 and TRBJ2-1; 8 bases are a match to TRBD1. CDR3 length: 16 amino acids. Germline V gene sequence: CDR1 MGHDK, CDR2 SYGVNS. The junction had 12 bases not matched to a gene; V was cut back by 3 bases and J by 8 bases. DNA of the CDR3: TGTGCCAGCAGTGAGAAGATGGGACAGGTCTGGGATGAGCAGTTCTTC. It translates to CASSEKMGQVWDEQFF.

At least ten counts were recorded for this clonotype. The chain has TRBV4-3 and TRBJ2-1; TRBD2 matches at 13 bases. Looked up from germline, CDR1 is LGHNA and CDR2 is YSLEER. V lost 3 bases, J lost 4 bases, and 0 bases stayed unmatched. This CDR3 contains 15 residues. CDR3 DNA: TGCGCCAGCAGCCAGGGACTAGCGGGATACAATGAGCAGTTCTTC. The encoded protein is CASSQGLAGYNEQFF.

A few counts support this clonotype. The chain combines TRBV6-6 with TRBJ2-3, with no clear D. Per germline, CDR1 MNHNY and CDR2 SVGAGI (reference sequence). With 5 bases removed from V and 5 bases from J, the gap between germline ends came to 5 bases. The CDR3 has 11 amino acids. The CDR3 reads CASSHRDTQYF. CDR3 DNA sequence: TGTGCCAGCAGTCATCGAGATACGCAGTATTTT.

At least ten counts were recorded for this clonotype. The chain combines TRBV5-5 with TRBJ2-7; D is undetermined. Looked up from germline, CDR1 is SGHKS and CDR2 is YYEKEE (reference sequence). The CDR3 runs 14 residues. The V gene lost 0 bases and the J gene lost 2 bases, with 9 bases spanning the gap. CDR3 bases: TGTGCCAGCAGCTTGGGTGTAGGAGCCTACGAGCAGTACGTC. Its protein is CASSLGVGAYEQYV.

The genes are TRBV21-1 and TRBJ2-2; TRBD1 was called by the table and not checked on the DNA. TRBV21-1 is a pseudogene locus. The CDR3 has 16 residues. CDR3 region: CASTIAWDRGTGELFF. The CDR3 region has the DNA TGTGCCAGCACTATCGCTTGGGACAGGGGCACCGGGGAGCTGTTTTTT.

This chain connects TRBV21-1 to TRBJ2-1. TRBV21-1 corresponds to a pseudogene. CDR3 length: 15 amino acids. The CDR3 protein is CASSKGDEVVNEQFF. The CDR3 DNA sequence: TGTGCCAGCAGCAAAGGAGATGAAGTAGTCAATGAGCAGTTCTTC.

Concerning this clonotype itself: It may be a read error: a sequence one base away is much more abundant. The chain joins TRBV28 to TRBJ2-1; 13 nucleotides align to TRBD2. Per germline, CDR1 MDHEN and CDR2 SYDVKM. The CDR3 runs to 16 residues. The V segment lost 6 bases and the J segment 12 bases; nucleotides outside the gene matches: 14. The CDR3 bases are TGTGCCAGCAGCCCCAGGACTAGCGGGAGATTAAAGGTGCAGTTCTTC. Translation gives CASSPRTSGRLKVQFF. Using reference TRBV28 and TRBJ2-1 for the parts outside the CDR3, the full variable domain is DVKVTQSSRYLVKRTGEKVFLECVQDMDHENMFWYRQDPGLGLRLIYFSYDVKMKEKGDIPEGYSVSREKKERFSLILESASTNQTSMYLCASSPRTSGRLKVQFFGPGTRLTVL.

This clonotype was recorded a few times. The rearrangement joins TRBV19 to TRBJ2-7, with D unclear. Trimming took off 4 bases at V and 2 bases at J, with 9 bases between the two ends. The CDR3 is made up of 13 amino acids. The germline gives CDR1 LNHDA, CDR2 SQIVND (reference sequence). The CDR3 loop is CASSRTQPYEQYF. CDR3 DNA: TGTGCCAGTAGTAGGACCCAACCCTACGAGCAGTACTTC.

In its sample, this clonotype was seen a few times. The CDR3 here is CASSENRGLAFF. The DNA of the CDR3 is TGTGCCAGCAGTGAAAACAGGGGGTTAGCTTTCTTT. This sequence joins TRBV2 and TRBJ1-1, with 8 bases aligning to TRBD1. Germline V gene data show CDR1 as SNHLY and CDR2 as FYNNEI. The CDR3 spans 12 residues. Germline trimming cut 2 bases from V and 10 bases from J; bases unmatched to any gene: 3.

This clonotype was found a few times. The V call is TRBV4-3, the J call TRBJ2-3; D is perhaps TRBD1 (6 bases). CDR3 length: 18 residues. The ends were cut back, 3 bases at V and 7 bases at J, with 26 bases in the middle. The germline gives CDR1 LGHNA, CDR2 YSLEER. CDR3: CASSHQMGLGQKSYTQYF. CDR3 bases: TGCGCCAGCAGCCATCAAATGGGGCTGGGACAAAAATCATATACGCAGTATTTT.